This T cell receptor beta chain was sequenced during a study of shared clonotypes between healthy human individuals. The CDR3 extends over 19 amino acids. Germline CDR1 is LNHDA and CDR2 is SQIVND (reference sequence). Trimming at V came to 5 bases and at J to 0 bases, leaving 10 bases not matched to a gene. Method: immunoSEQ multiplex PCR; TCRdb's copy keeps in-frame clones and lacks some. The table has roughly 1,500,000 clones, about 98.5% seen once; the top ten hold approximately 0.4%. The sample comprised naive CD4+ T cells sorted from blood. As for subset: CD45RA+ positively selected. This rearrangement joins TRBV19 to TRBJ2-1; 13 bases are shared with TRBD2. The receptor's source is a man between 25 and 39 years old in good health. CDR3 loop: CASSGEGLAGVTSYNEQFF. As DNA, the CDR3 is TGTGCCAGTAGTGGAGAAGGACTAGCGGGAGTTACCTCCTACAATGAGCAGTTCTTC.